A single T cell receptor (beta chain) is shown here with its context. Its matching antigen is unknown. The CDR3 has 16 amino acids. The V gene lost 1 base and the J gene lost 0 bases, with 10 bases spanning the gap. Germline-derived CDR1 and CDR2 are LNHDA and SQIVND (reference sequence). TCRdb analysed the 5' RACE reads with MiXCR anew, one entry per CDR3 protein. The sample lists over 500,000 distinct CDR3 sequences; 17% were seen once. The sample is drawn from a study of T-cell memory formation after mild COVID-19. On the study more broadly: Largely donor-specific sequence clusters came from a couple of donors. General observations from the study: Day 15 to 85 contracting clones showed balanced CD4/CD8; later expanders leaned CD4+. CD4+ contracting clones were mainly CM and EM; CD8+ ones, EMRA.

The rearrangement links TRBV19 to TRBJ2-4; D gene ambiguous. The receptor was isolated from an adult woman who had mild COVID-19 (a few samples of this study predate the infection). Cell type and time point are not known. The specimen sequenced was PBMCs or a T cell subset sorted from them (not recorded which). The CDR3 here is CASSIGTALAKNIQYF. DNA for the CDR3: TGTGCCAGTAGTATAGGTACAGCACTAGCCAAAAACATTCAGTACTTC.